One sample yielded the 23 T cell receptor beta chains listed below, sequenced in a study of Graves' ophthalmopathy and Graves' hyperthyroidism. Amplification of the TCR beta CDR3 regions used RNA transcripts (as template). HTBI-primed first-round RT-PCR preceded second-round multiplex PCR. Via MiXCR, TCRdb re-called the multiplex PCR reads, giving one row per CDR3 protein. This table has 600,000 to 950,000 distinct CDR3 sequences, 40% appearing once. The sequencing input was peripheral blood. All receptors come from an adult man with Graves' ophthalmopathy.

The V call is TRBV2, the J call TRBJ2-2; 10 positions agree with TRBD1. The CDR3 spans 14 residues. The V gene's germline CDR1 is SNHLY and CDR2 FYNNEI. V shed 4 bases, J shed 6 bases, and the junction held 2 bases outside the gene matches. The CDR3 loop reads CASSGTGGAGELFF. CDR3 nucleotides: TGTGCCAGCAGTGGGACAGGGGGGGCCGGGGAGCTGTTTTTT.

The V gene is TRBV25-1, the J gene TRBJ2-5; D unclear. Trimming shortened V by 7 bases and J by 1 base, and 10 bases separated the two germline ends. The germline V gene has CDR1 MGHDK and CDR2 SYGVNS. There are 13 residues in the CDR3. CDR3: CASNSQAQETQYF. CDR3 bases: TGTGCCAGCAATTCCCAGGCCCAAGAGACCCAGTACTTC. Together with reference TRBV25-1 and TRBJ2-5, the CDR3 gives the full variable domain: EADIYQTPRYLVIGTGKKITLECSQTMGHDKMYWYQQDPGMELHLIHYSYGVNSTEKGDLSSESTVSRIRTEHFPLTLESARPSHTSQYLCASNSQAQETQYFGPGTRLLVL.

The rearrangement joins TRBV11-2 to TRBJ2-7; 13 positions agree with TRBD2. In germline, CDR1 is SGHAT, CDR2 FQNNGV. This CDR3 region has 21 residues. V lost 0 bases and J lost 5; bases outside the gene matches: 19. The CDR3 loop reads CASSLDIKLAGGPTTADEQYF. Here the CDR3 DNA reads TGTGCCAGCAGCTTAGATATAAAACTAGCGGGGGGGCCAACCACGGCCGACGAGCAGTACTTC.

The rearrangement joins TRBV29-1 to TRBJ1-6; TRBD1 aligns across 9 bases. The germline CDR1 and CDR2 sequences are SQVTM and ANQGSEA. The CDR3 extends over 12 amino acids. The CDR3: CRQQGAFSPLHF. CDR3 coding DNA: TGCAGACAACAGGGGGCATTTTCACCCCTCCACTTT.

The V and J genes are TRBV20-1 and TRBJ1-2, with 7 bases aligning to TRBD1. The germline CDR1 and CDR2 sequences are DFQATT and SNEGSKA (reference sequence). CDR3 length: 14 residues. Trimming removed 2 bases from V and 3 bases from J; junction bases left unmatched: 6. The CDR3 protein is CSARPGTEDYGYTF. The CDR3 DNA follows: TGCAGTGCTAGACCCGGGACAGAGGACTATGGCTACACCTTC.

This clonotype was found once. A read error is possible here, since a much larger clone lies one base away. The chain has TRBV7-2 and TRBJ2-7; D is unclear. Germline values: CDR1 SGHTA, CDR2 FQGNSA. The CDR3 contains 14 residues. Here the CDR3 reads CASSLEIALHERYF. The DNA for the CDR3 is TGTGCCAGCAGCTTAGAAATCGCGCTTCACGAGCGGTACTTC. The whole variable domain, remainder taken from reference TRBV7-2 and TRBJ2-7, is GAGVSQSPSNKVTEKGKDVELRCDPISGHTALYWYRQSLGQGLEFLIYFQGNSAPDKSGLPSDRFSAERTGGSVSTLTIQRTQQEDSAVYLCASSLEIALHERYFGPGTRLTVT.

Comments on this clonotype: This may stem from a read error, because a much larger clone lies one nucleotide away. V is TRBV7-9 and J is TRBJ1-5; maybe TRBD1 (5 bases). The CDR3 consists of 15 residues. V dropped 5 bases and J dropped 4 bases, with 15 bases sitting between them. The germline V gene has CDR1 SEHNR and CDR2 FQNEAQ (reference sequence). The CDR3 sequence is CASSPLDGQNQPQHF. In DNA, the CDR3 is TGTGCCAGCAGCCCCCTAGACGGACAAAATCAGCCCCAGCATTTT.

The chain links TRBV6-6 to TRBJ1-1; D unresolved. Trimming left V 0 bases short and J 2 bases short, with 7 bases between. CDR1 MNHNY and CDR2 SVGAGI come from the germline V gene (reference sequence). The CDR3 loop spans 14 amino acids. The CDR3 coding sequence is TGTGCCAGCAGTTACTCACAGACTAACACTGAAGCTTTCTTT. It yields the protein CASSYSQTNTEAFF.

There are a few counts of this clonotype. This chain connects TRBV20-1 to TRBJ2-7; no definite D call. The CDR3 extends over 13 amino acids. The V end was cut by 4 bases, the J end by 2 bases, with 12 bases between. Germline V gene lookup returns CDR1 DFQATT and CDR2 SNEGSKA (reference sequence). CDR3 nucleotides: TGCAGTGCTACCGGGCCTGATACCTACGAGCAGTACTTC. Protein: CSATGPDTYEQYF.

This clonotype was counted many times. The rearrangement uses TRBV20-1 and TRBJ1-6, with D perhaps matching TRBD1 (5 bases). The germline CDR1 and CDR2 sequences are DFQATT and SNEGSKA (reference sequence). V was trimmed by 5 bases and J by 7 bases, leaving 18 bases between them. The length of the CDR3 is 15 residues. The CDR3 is CSASMGGRGNSPLHF. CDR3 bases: TGCAGTGCTTCGATGGGGGGGAGGGGCAATTCACCCCTCCACTTT.

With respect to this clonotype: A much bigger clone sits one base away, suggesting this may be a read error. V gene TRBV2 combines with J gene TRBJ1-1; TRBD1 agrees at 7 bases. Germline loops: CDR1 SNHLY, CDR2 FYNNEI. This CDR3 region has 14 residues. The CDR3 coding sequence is TGTGCCAGCAGCCCGGGACAGTGGGTCACTGAAGCTCTCTTT. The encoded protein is CASSPGQWVTEALF.

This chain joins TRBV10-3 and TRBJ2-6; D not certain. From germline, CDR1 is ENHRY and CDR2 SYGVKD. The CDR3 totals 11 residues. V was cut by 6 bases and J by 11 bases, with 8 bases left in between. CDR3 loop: CAIRDSYVLTF. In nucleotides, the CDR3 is TGTGCCATCAGGGATTCCTACGTCCTGACTTTC.

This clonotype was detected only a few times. The CDR3 DNA reads TGTGCCAGCAGCTTTAAGGGGGAGGAGACCCAGTACTTC. Its translation: CASSFKGEETQYF. This rearrangement joins TRBV7-9 to TRBJ2-5; tentatively, D is TRBD1 (6 bases). From germline, CDR1 is SEHNR and CDR2 FQNEAQ (reference sequence). V lost 3 bases to trimming and J lost 5 bases, with 10 bases between them. This CDR3 contains 13 residues.

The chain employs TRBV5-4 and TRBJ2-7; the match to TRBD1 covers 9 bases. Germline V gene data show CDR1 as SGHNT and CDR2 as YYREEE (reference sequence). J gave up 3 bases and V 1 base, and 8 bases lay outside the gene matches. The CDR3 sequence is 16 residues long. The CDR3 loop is CASSLSDPGQGYEQYF. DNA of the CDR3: TGTGCCAGCAGCTTGAGTGACCCGGGACAGGGCTACGAGCAGTACTTC.

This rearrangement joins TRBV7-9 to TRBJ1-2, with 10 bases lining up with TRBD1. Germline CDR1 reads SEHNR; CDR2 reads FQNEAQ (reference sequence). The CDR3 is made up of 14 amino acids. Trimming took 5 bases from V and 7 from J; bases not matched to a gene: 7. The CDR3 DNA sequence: TGTGCCAGCAGCCCACCGGGACAGGGGTCTGGCTACACCTTC. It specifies CASSPPGQGSGYTF.

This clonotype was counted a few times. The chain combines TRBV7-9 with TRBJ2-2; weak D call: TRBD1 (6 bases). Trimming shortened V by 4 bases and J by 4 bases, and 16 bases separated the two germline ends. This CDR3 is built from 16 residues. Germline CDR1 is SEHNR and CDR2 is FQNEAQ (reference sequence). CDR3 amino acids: CASSSRQVFGTGELFF. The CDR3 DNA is TGTGCCAGCAGCTCCCGACAGGTTTTCGGCACCGGGGAGCTGTTTTTT.

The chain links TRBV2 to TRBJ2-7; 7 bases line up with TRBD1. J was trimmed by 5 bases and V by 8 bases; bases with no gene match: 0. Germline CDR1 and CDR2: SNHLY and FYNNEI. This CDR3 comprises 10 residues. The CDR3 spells CASDRDEQYF. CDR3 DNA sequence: TGTGCCAGCGACAGGGACGAGCAGTACTTC.

DNA for the CDR3: TGTGCCAGCAGCTTGGTTCACAGGGGGAACACCGGGGAGCTGTTTTTT. As protein: CASSLVHRGNTGELFF. This chain links TRBV5-6 with TRBJ2-2; 7 positions agree with TRBD1. The CDR3 covers 16 residues. V trimming: 0 bases; J trimming: 1 base; junction bases outside the gene matches: 3. The V gene's germline CDR1 is SGHDT and CDR2 YYEEEE.

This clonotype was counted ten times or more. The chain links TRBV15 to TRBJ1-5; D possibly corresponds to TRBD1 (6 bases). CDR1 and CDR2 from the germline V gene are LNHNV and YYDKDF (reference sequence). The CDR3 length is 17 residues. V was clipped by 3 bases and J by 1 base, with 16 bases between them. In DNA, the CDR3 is TGTGCCACCAGCAGGGACAGCCGACGGGAAAGCAATCAGCCCCAGCATTTT. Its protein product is CATSRDSRRESNQPQHF.

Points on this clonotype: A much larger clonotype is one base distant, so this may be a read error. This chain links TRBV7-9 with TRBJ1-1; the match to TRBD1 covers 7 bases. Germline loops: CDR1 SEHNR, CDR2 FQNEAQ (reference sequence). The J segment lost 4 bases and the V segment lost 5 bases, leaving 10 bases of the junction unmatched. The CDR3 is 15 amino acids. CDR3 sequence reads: CASSPGGQGGTEAFF. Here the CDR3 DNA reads TGTGCCAGCAGCCCTGGGGGGCAGGGGGGCACTGAAGCTTTCTTT.

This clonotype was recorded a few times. CDR3 residues: CASSLSQGARSPLHF. The CDR3 DNA reads TGTGCCAGCAGCCTCTCACAGGGGGCGCGATCACCCCTCCACTTT. V usage is TRBV12-3 or TRBV12-4 and J usage is TRBJ1-6; 9 bases align to TRBD1. The trim removed 6 bases at V and 10 bases at J, leaving 10 bases unmatched. The CDR3 totals 15 residues.

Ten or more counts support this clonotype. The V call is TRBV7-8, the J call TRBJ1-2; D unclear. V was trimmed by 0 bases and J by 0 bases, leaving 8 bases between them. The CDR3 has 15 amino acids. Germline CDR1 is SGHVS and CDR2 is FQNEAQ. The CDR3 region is CASSLAGKTNYGYTF. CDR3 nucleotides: TGTGCCAGCAGCTTAGCTGGGAAGACTAACTATGGCTACACCTTC.

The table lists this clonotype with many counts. CDR3 DNA sequence: TGTGCCAGCAGCCCATGGGGCAGGGGGCTAAACTCTGAAGCTTTCTTT. Amino acid sequence: CASSPWGRGLNSEAFF. The chain links TRBV7-9 to TRBJ1-1; 8 nucleotides agree with TRBD1. The length of the CDR3 is 16 residues. The germline CDR1 and CDR2 sequences are SEHNR and FQNEAQ (reference sequence). The J segment lost 6 bases and the V segment lost 5 bases, leaving 14 bases of the junction unmatched.